This passage covers 18 T cell receptor beta chains from one sample sequenced in a study of cytomegalovirus exposure and HLA in healthy donors. PCR involved 60 Vbeta and 13 Jbeta primers. Only in-frame clones appear in the TCRdb table, and some are missing; sequencing was by immunoSEQ multiplex PCR. The sample carries about 130,000 clones, around 73% recorded once. Material for sequencing was PBMCs. These receptors were collected from a middle-aged man in good health and CMV-seronegative.

This chain joins TRBV4-1 and TRBJ1-1; D remains ambiguous. The germline V and J ends were trimmed by 3 bases and 2 bases, with 10 bases remaining between them. Germline CDR1 reads MGHRA; CDR2 reads YSYEKL. The CDR3 spans 14 residues. The CDR3 DNA is TGCGCCAGCAGCCAGGGAGGAAAAAACACTGAAGCTTTCTTT. The encoded protein is CASSQGGKNTEAFF.

The chain joins TRBV7-2 to TRBJ2-3; 10 bases are shared with TRBD2. This CDR3 comprises 15 residues. After removal of 6 bases from V and 4 bases from J, the junction contained 7 bases not matched to a gene. The V gene's germline CDR1 is SGHTA and CDR2 FQGNSA. CDR3 coding DNA: TGTGCCAGCAGTATCAGCGGGGGGGTGGCAGATACGCAGTATTTT. It encodes CASSISGGVADTQYF.

The chain links TRBV5-1 to TRBJ2-5, with D possibly being TRBD1 (5 bases). The DNA end is more similar to TRBJ2-7, so the J call may be wrong. This CDR3 spans 14 amino acids. CDR1 and CDR2 from the germline V gene are SGHRS and YFSETQ. The CDR3, as DNA: TGCGCCAGCAGCTTGGTGGCAGGGTCCTACGAGCAGTACTTC. Its protein is CASSLVAGSYEQYF.

This clone was recorded a few times. The chain joins TRBV19 to TRBJ1-2; perhaps TRBD1 as D (5 bases). The CDR3 has 15 residues. The germline V gene has CDR1 LNHDA and CDR2 SQIVND (reference sequence). V lost 4 bases and J lost 4, with 16 bases in between. CDR3 loop: CASSKLTGVGYGYTF. The DNA of the CDR3 is TGTGCCAGTAGTAAACTTACAGGAGTTGGCTATGGCTACACCTTC.

The chain uses TRBV28 and TRBJ1-5, with 7 bases lining up with TRBD1. Per germline, CDR1 MDHEN and CDR2 SYDVKM. CDR3 length: 15 amino acids. With V trimmed by 4 bases and J by 4 bases, 7 bases remained unmatched. The CDR3 is CASSSPDRVNQPQHF. The CDR3 nucleotides are TGTGCCAGCAGTTCACCCGACAGGGTAAATCAGCCCCAGCATTTT.

This clone showed up just once. Mismatch with germline at one junction end may stem from a read error. Other DNA sequences from this sample encode an identical CDR3 as well. V is TRBV4-1 and J is TRBJ2-6; 8 bases are shared with TRBD1. The length of the CDR3 is 19 residues. Germline V gives CDR1 MGHRA, CDR2 YSYEKL. CDR3 loop: CASSQYRQGALTGANVLTF. The CDR3 DNA reads as TGCGCCAGCAGCCAATACCGGCAGGGGGCGCTCACTGGGGCCAACGTCCTGACCTTC.

The rearrangement links TRBV19 to TRBJ1-5, with 8 nucleotides matching TRBD1. There are 13 residues in the CDR3. CDR1 is LNHDA, CDR2 SQIVND, per germline (reference sequence). V dropped 5 bases and J dropped 9; count of bases not matched to a gene: 6. The CDR3 loop reads CASSVQQGGPQHF. In DNA, the CDR3 is TGTGCCAGTAGTGTCCAACAGGGGGGGCCCCAGCATTTT.

J is TRBJ2-7 and V is TRBV19, with D tentatively TRBD2 (5 bases). V lost 3 bases to trimming and J lost 7 bases, with 19 bases between them. Germline CDR1 reads LNHDA; CDR2 reads SQIVND (reference sequence). The CDR3 consists of 15 residues. The CDR3 spells CASSMDGVPFREQYF. Written as DNA, the CDR3 is TGTGCCAGTAGTATGGACGGGGTCCCCTTTAGGGAGCAGTACTTC.

V usage is TRBV25-1 and J usage is TRBJ1-5; the match to TRBD1 covers 9 bases. This CDR3 region has 16 residues. From germline, CDR1 is MGHDK and CDR2 SYGVNS. With V trimmed by 4 bases and J by 3 bases, 7 bases remained unmatched. The CDR3 DNA reads as TGTGCCAGCAGTGTAGGAGGACAGGGGAACAATCAGCCCCAGCATTTT. Translating it yields CASSVGGQGNNQPQHF.

The chain employs TRBV25-1 and TRBJ1-4; D uncertain. Germline V gives CDR1 MGHDK, CDR2 SYGVNS. V shed 1 base and J shed 0 bases, with 9 bases lying between them. The CDR3 is made up of 16 amino acids. CDR3 residues: CASSEWSGATNEKLFF. The CDR3 region has the DNA TGTGCCAGCAGTGAATGGTCCGGGGCAACTAATGAAAAACTGTTTTTT. Drawing the rest from reference TRBV25-1 and TRBJ1-4, the complete variable domain is EADIYQTPRYLVIGTGKKITLECSQTMGHDKMYWYQQDPGMELHLIHYSYGVNSTEKGDLSSESTVSRIRTEHFPLTLESARPSHTSQYLCASSEWSGATNEKLFFGSGTQLSVL.

The chain is built from TRBV6-1 and TRBJ2-1; TRBD1 is a possible D gene (6 bases). Per the germline V gene, CDR1 is MNHNS and CDR2 is SASEGT. V was pared by 6 bases and J by 12 bases, with 21 bases between. This CDR3 comprises 14 residues. The CDR3 nucleotides are TGTGCCAGCAGACCGGTGTCGGACAGAGTTAGGCAGTTCTTC. It codes for CASRPVSDRVRQFF.

Concerning this clone itself: The junction departs from the called germline gene at one end, perhaps through a read error. The V call is TRBV7-7, the J call TRBJ2-7, with 9 bases aligning to TRBD1. Germline CDR1 is SSHAT and CDR2 is FNYEAQ (reference sequence). The CDR3 runs 15 residues. CDR3 DNA sequence: TGTGCTAGCAGCACGCACAGGGGGCAGGCCGTCGAGCAGTACTTC. Its translation is CASSTHRGQAVEQYF.

The chain recombines TRBV2 with TRBJ1-1, with 7 nucleotides matching TRBD1. The CDR3 totals 15 residues. J gave up 4 bases and V 2 bases, and 7 bases lay outside the gene matches. In germline, CDR1 is SNHLY, CDR2 FYNNEI. This CDR3 is CASSERQGQVTEAFF. The DNA for the CDR3 is TGTGCCAGCAGTGAACGACAGGGCCAGGTCACTGAAGCTTTCTTT.

V is TRBV21-1 and J is TRBJ2-1; the table gives TRBD1 as D, unverified against the DNA. TRBV21-1 is reported as a pseudogene. This CDR3 is built from 20 residues. CDR3 region: CASSILTTGVPVKIYNEQFF. Here the CDR3 DNA reads TGTGCCAGCAGCATATTAACTACAGGGGTCCCCGTGAAGATTTACAATGAGCAGTTCTTC.

J is TRBJ2-4 and V is TRBV7-9; 7 positions agree with TRBD1. The junction had 14 bases not matched to a gene; V was cut back by 9 bases and J by 0 bases. Germline V gene sequence: CDR1 SEHNR, CDR2 FQNEAQ (reference sequence). The CDR3 has 17 residues. CDR3 bases: TGTGCCAGTCAACAGGGGCCAACCCTTCTAGCCAAAAACATTCAGTACTTC. It yields the protein CASQQGPTLLAKNIQYF.

The chain employs TRBV9 and TRBJ2-5; 7 bases align to TRBD2. The germline V gene encodes CDR1 SGDLS and CDR2 YYNGEE. After removal of 4 bases from V and 4 bases from J, the junction contained 7 bases not matched to a gene. The CDR3 covers 14 residues. The chain's CDR3 is CASSPRPGGETQYF. CDR3 in DNA: TGTGCCAGCAGCCCACGACCGGGGGGAGAGACCCAGTACTTC.

The V and J genes are TRBV2 and TRBJ2-2, with 11 bases that match TRBD2. Germline V gene data show CDR1 as SNHLY and CDR2 as FYNNEI. The CDR3 has 16 amino acids. The V and J ends lost 4 bases and 13 bases, in that order; junction bases with no gene match: 14. CDR3 in amino acids: CASSGGGLAADLGLFF. Here the CDR3 DNA reads TGTGCCAGCAGTGGGGGGGGACTAGCGGCCGACCTGGGGCTGTTTTTT.

The rearrangement joins TRBV30 to TRBJ1-5; D not certain. This CDR3 region has 13 residues. V lost 4 bases, J lost 0 bases, and 7 bases lay in between. The germline CDR1 and CDR2 sequences are GTSNPN and SVGIG (reference sequence). DNA for the CDR3: TGTGCCTGGAACGCGAATAGCAATCAGCCCCAGCATTTT. This codes for CAWNANSNQPQHF.